These T cell receptor beta chains were read from a single sample in a study of cytotoxic CD8 clonotypes in ibrutinib-treated CLL. Sequencing used immunoSEQ multiplex PCR; TCRdb keeps in-frame clones, though not all of them. In the table there are 200,000 to 250,000 clones, 70% of which are singletons. This specimen consisted of PBMCs, obtained after 24 months of ibrutinib treatment. These receptor sequences come from a human donor with chronic lymphocytic leukemia. Both conserved end residues are part of each CDR3. Fields, in order: D gene, V gene, J gene, clone size, CDR3 protein, CDR3 DNA. A D gene is named only where the DNA matches it firmly. Size is stated for part of the rows, as once, few or many counts, or as a class when the clone is expanded.

D: TRBD2
V: TRBV19
J: TRBJ2-3
size: .
CDR3: CASSITGTSGDTQYF
DNA: TGTGCCAGTAGTATTACCGGGACTAGCGGAGATACGCAGTATTTT

D: TRBD2
V: TRBV7-9
J: TRBJ2-1
size: .
CDR3: CASSLGTSGNSYNEQFF
DNA: TGTGCCAGCAGCTTAGGTACTAGCGGTAACTCCTACAATGAGCAGTTCTTC

D: .
V: TRBV5-6
J: TRBJ1-4
size: few
CDR3: CASSFIGTTNEKLFF
DNA: TGTGCCAGCAGCTTCATAGGGACGACTAATGAAAAACTGTTTTTT

D: .
V: TRBV28
J: TRBJ2-7
size: few
CDR3: CASSFWRTGEQYF
DNA: TGTGCCAGCAGTTTTTGGAGAACGGGGGAGCAGTACTTC

D: .
V: TRBV28
J: TRBJ2-2
size: .
CDR3: CASSLGGVTGELFF
DNA: TGTGCCAGCAGTTTAGGTGGGGTGACCGGGGAGCTGTTTTTT

D: TRBD1
V: TRBV7-9
J: TRBJ1-2
size: few
CDR3: CASSSGDRDRYGYTF
DNA: TGTGCCAGCAGCTCGGGGGACAGGGATCGTTATGGCTACACCTTC

D: TRBD1
V: TRBV29-1
J: TRBJ1-2
size: few
CDR3: CSVEDRVYGYTF
DNA: TGCAGCGTTGAGGACAGGGTCTATGGCTACACCTTC

D: .
V: TRBV4-3
J: TRBJ2-3
size: .
CDR3: CASSQVGVGTDTQYF
DNA: TGCGCCAGCAGCCAAGTCGGGGTCGGCACAGATACGCAGTATTTT

D: .
V: TRBV27
J: TRBJ2-7
size: .
CDR3: CASSSRDLSTYEQYF
DNA: TGTGCCAGCAGTTCCCGGGACTTAAGTACCTACGAGCAGTACTTC

D: .
V: TRBV11-2
J: TRBJ2-7
size: .
CDR3: CASSPRLSSYEQYF
DNA: TGTGCCAGCAGCCCGCGACTAAGCTCCTACGAGCAGTACTTC

D: TRBD2
V: TRBV19
J: TRBJ2-1
size: few
CDR3: CASSISGLAGYNEQFF
DNA: TGTGCCAGTAGTATATCGGGACTAGCGGGGTACAATGAGCAGTTCTTC

D: TRBD2
V: TRBV28
J: TRBJ2-7
size: .
CDR3: CASTSGRADEQYF
DNA: TGTGCTAGCACTAGCGGGAGGGCGGACGAGCAGTACTTC

D: TRBD2
V: TRBV27
J: TRBJ2-7
size: few
CDR3: CASSYSGAPYEQYF
DNA: TGTGCCAGCAGCTACAGCGGGGCCCCCTACGAGCAGTACTTC

D: TRBD1
V: TRBV20-1
J: TRBJ1-1
size: .
CDR3: CSTGGLTEAFF
DNA: TGCAGCACAGGGGGCTTGACTGAAGCTTTCTTT

D: TRBD1
V: TRBV10-3
J: TRBJ2-4
size: .
CDR3: CAISESNQGQAIQYF
DNA: TGTGCCATCAGTGAGTCGAACCAGGGACAGGCCATTCAGTACTTC

D: .
V: TRBV11-3
J: TRBJ2-3
size: .
CDR3: CASSPSSDGITDTQYF
DNA: TGTGCCAGCAGCCCCAGCTCAGATGGGATCACAGATACGCAGTATTTT

D: .
V: TRBV2
J: TRBJ1-5
size: .
CDR3: CASHGPGSNQPQHF
DNA: TGTGCCAGCCATGGGCCAGGGAGCAATCAGCCCCAGCATTTT

D: .
V: TRBV4-1
J: TRBJ2-4
size: .
CDR3: CASSQTFDRTRAKNIQYF
DNA: TGCGCCAGCAGCCAAACCTTCGACAGAACCAGAGCCAAAAACATTCAGTACTTC

D: TRBD1
V: TRBV5-4
J: TRBJ1-1
size: once
CDR3: CASSSSQGQDAAFF
DNA: TGTGCCAGCAGCTCCTCACAGGGGCAAGATGCGGCTTTCTTT

D: TRBD1
V: TRBV5-1
J: TRBJ2-3
size: .
CDR3: CASSLQGAQQDTQYF
DNA: TGCGCCAGCAGCTTACAGGGGGCGCAGCAAGATACGCAGTATTTT

D: TRBD2
V: TRBV29-1
J: TRBJ2-1
size: .
CDR3: CSVEFLAGTYNEQFF
DNA: TGCAGCGTTGAATTTCTAGCGGGTACCTACAATGAGCAGTTCTTC

D: TRBD2
V: TRBV7-3
J: TRBJ2-1
size: .
CDR3: CASSSSSGSSYNEQFF
DNA: TGTGCCAGCAGCTCCTCTAGCGGGAGCTCCTACAATGAGCAGTTCTTC

D: .
V: TRBV4-1
J: TRBJ2-3
size: .
CDR3: CASSQGVMKAASTDTQYF
DNA: TGCGCCAGCAGCCAAGGGGTGATGAAAGCAGCGAGCACAGATACGCAGTATTTT

D: .
V: TRBV11-2
J: TRBJ2-7
size: .
CDR3: CASSLAGVRVDEQYF
DNA: TGTGCCAGCAGCTTAGCAGGGGTGCGGGTTGACGAGCAGTACTTC

D: .
V: TRBV18
J: TRBJ2-3
size: .
CDR3: CASSRNRTGDTQYF
DNA: TGTGCCAGCTCCCGAAATCGGACGGGAGATACGCAGTATTTT

D: .
V: TRBV7-9
J: TRBJ1-2
size: .
CDR3: CASSRGLNYGYTF
DNA: TGTGCCAGCAGCCGAGGACTTAACTATGGCTACACCTTC

D: .
V: TRBV1
J: TRBJ2-1
size: few
CDR3: CTSSQRAGGYNEQFF
DNA: TGCACCAGCAGCCAACGGGCAGGGGGCTACAATGAGCAGTTCTTC

D: .
V: TRBV7-2
J: TRBJ2-3
size: .
CDR3: CASSLSTDTQYF
DNA: TGTGCCAGCAGCTTGTCCACAGATACGCAGTATTTT

D: .
V: TRBV5-1
J: TRBJ2-2
size: .
CDR3: CASSLVGTGELFF
DNA: TGCGCCAGCAGCTTGGTGGGGACCGGGGAGCTGTTTTTT

D: .
V: TRBV29-1
J: TRBJ2-3
size: .
CDR3: CSVLGQGTDTQYF
DNA: TGCAGCGTGTTAGGCCAGGGCACAGATACGCAGTATTTT

D: .
V: TRBV28
J: TRBJ2-7
size: .
CDR3: CASSLRDPVLEQYF
DNA: TGTGCCAGCAGTTTAAGGGACCCCGTCCTCGAGCAGTACTTC

D: .
V: TRBV2
J: TRBJ2-1
size: .
CDR3: CASSPRRSNEQFF
DNA: TGTGCCAGCAGTCCCCGAAGGAGCAATGAGCAGTTCTTC

D: .
V: TRBV19
J: TRBJ1-4
size: .
CDR3: CASSIGQTATNEKLFF
DNA: TGTGCCAGTAGTATAGGGCAGACTGCAACTAATGAAAAACTGTTTTTT

D: .
V: TRBV28
J: TRBJ2-7
size: few
CDR3: CASITAGARSEEQYF
DNA: TGTGCCAGCATCACTGCGGGGGCTAGGTCTGAGGAGCAGTACTTC

D: .
V: TRBV28
J: TRBJ1-4
size: few
CDR3: CASRDSWAEKLFF
DNA: TGTGCCAGCAGAGACAGCTGGGCTGAAAAACTGTTTTTT

D: .
V: TRBV6-5
J: TRBJ1-2
size: .
CDR3: CASSYKSTGGYGYTF
DNA: TGTGCCAGCAGTTACAAGAGCACCGGAGGCTATGGCTACACCTTC

D: .
V: TRBV7-8
J: TRBJ2-1
size: .
CDR3: CASSLAPSLSSYNEQFF
DNA: TGTGCCAGCAGCTTAGCGCCTAGCCTGAGCTCCTACAATGAGCAGTTCTTC

D: .
V: TRBV4-2
J: TRBJ2-6
size: .
CDR3: CASSQVLRGRFAGANVLTF
DNA: TGTGCCAGCAGCCAAGTTCTTAGGGGGAGGTTCGCTGGGGCCAACGTCCTGACTTTC

D: TRBD2
V: TRBV9
J: TRBJ2-2
size: .
CDR3: CASGSGRELFF
DNA: TGTGCCAGCGGAAGCGGGAGGGAGCTGTTTTTT

D: TRBD1
V: TRBV27
J: TRBJ1-2
size: .
CDR3: CASSSGQGDGYTF
DNA: TGTGCCAGCAGTTCCGGACAGGGGGATGGCTACACCTTC

D: .
V: TRBV10-1
J: TRBJ2-7
size: .
CDR3: CASSESRRFFVSYEQYF
DNA: TGCGCCAGCAGTGAGTCTCGGCGTTTCTTCGTCTCCTACGAGCAGTACTTC

D: .
V: TRBV11-2
J: TRBJ2-1
size: .
CDR3: CASRRGYNEQFF
DNA: TGTGCCAGCCGGCGGGGCTACAATGAGCAGTTCTTC